These T cell receptor beta chains were read from a single sample in a study of shared clonotypes between healthy human individuals. Clones were sequenced by immunoSEQ multiplex PCR, and TCRdb holds only the in-frame ones, with some missing. The sample lists over a million clones, roughly 96% seen once, with roughly 1.2% in the top ten. The source material was naive CD4+ T cells sorted from blood. Source of these receptors: a man aged 25 to 45 in good health. Each CDR3 is given with its conserved first and last residue. D genes are given only for firm matches. Size is stated for part of the rows, as once, few or many counts, or as a class when the clone is expanded.

D	size	J	V	DNA	CDR3
.	.	TRBJ1-5	TRBV28	TGTGCCAGCACCCTGCCAGGGGGCAATCAGCCCCAGCATTTT	CASTLPGGNQPQHF
TRBD2	.	TRBJ2-3	TRBV10-3	TGTGCCATCAGTGACTTCGGGACTAGCGGGGCCTCGGGCACAGATACGCAGTATTTT	CAISDFGTSGASGTDTQYF
.	.	TRBJ2-2	TRBV9	TGTGCCAGCAGCGTAGAGGCTTACAGGTTACGGTCCGGGGAGCTGTTTTTT	CASSVEAYRLRSGELFF
TRBD2	.	TRBJ2-3	TRBV2	TGTGCCAGCACCTCTAGCGGGAGTAGCACAGATACGCAGTATTTT	CASTSSGSSTDTQYF
TRBD2	.	TRBJ2-6	TRBV18	TGTGCCAGCTCACCACTAACAGATGCTGGACTAGCGAGATCCTCTGGGGCCAACGTCCTGACTTTC	CASSPLTDAGLARSSGANVLTF
.	.	TRBJ2-3	TRBV7-8	TGTGCCAGCAGCCCCTCTAGAGATACGCAGTATTTT	CASSPSRDTQYF
.	.	TRBJ2-1	TRBV9	TGTGCCAGCAGCGTAGTAATGGGAGCTAGGGGATACAATGAGCAGTTCTTC	CASSVVMGARGYNEQFF
.	.	TRBJ2-4	TRBV5-1	TGCGCCAGCAGTGACGGACTTATAGCCAAAAACATTCAGTACTTC	CASSDGLIAKNIQYF
TRBD1	.	TRBJ1-1	TRBV28	TGTGCCAGCAGTTACAGGGGGACTGAAGCTTTCTTT	CASSYRGTEAFF
.	once	TRBJ1-5	TRBV5-6	TGTGCCAGCAGCTCCCTAGGGACGGTGAATCAGCCCCAGCATTTT	CASSSLGTVNQPQHF
TRBD1	.	TRBJ2-7	TRBV6-5	TGTGCCAGCAGATCCGACAGGGGCTTGTTCGAGCAGTACTTC	CASRSDRGLFEQYF
.	.	TRBJ1-5	TRBV6-5	TGTGCCAGCAGTTACTCCCGGGACCGAAATCAGCCCCAGCATTTT	CASSYSRDRNQPQHF
.	.	TRBJ2-5	TRBV11-2	TGTGCCAGCAGCCTCCAACGTCTAGAGACCCAGTACTTC	CASSLQRLETQYF
.	.	TRBJ2-3	TRBV5-1	TGCGCCAGCAGCCCAGGACAGGGAGGGCGAATGGGCACAGATACGCAGTATTTT	CASSPGQGGRMGTDTQYF
.	.	TRBJ2-3	TRBV28	.	CASSSSDPPGTDTQYF
.	.	TRBJ2-1	TRBV18	TGTGCCAGCTCACTAGGAGGTCCTGGAACTGAGCAGTTCTTC	CASSLGGPGTEQFF
.	once	TRBJ2-1	TRBV9	TGTGCCAGCAGCTCAGTGGAAAATGAGCAGTTCTTC	CASSSVENEQFF
.	.	TRBJ2-5	TRBV10-1	TGCGCCAGCAGTGAGTCGGTGGGAGAGGAGACCCAGTACTTC	CASSESVGEETQYF
TRBD2	.	TRBJ2-1	TRBV11-2	TGTGCCAGCAGCTCGGATGGGGGCGGGAGGCTGGATGAGCAGTTCTTC	CASSSDGGGRLDEQFF
.	.	TRBJ1-3	TRBV5-1	TGCGCCAGCAGCTTGGTGGGGGCACGTTTTGGAAACACCATATATTTT	CASSLVGARFGNTIYF
TRBD1	.	TRBJ2-1	TRBV7-3	TGTGCCAGCAGCTGGGACAGGGCTCCATACAATGAGCAGTTCTTC	CASSWDRAPYNEQFF
.	.	TRBJ2-7	TRBV30	TGTGCCTGGAGTGGGTACAAAACCTACGAGCAGTACTTC	CAWSGYKTYEQYF
.	.	TRBJ2-1	TRBV6-5	TGTGCCAGCAGTTCCCCTAGCTCCTACAATGAGCAGTTCTTC	CASSSPSSYNEQFF
.	.	TRBJ1-4	TRBV7-2	TGTGCCAGCAGCTTAGCCGGTGCCCTTGAAAAACTGTTTTTT	CASSLAGALEKLFF
.	.	TRBJ1-1	TRBV7-6	TGTGCCAGCAGCCTACGGGTTCGGGCACAACCGAACACTGAAGCTTTCTTT	CASSLRVRAQPNTEAFF
.	.	TRBJ1-5	TRBV2	TGTGCCAGCAGCTTACAGGGAAGCAATCAGCCCCAGCATTTT	CASSLQGSNQPQHF
TRBD1	.	TRBJ2-5	TRBV2	TGTGCCAGCAGTACAGGGGGCGGCCAGTACTTC	CASSTGGGQYF
TRBD1	once	TRBJ1-5	TRBV28	TGTGCCAGCCTCAAAGCGGACAGGGGAAATCAGCCCCAGCATTTT	CASLKADRGNQPQHF
.	few	TRBJ1-5	TRBV6-5	TGTGCCAGCAGCCGGGACGGCCTCGATCAGCCCCAGCATTTT	CASSRDGLDQPQHF
TRBD2	.	TRBJ2-1	TRBV29-1	TGCAGCGTTCCCCTCGGGACTAGCGGCAATGAGCAGTTCTTC	CSVPLGTSGNEQFF